A single sample gave rise to the 24 T cell receptor beta chains below, sequenced in a study of immune heterogeneity within non-small cell lung tumors. Bulk tumor genomic DNA was the template, and each sample received 600 ng. Every primary tumor yielded several biopsies, spaced far apart, that were taken during surgery. The patients were newly diagnosed with non-small cell lung cancer, had not been treated, and had curative surgery. Multiplex PCR amplified the TCR beta CDR3 region. Its first round ran for around 11 cycles with 32 V and 13 J primers. Using its own MiXCR run on the multiplex PCR reads, TCRdb lists one record per CDR3 protein. This table holds about 4,700 distinct CDR3 sequences, around a fifth found once. Sequenced: lung tumor tissue. All receptors come from a man aged 55 to 69 with non-small cell lung cancer.

This sequence joins TRBV19 and TRBJ2-1; TRBD2 matches at 8 bases. The germline V gene encodes CDR1 LNHDA and CDR2 SQIVND (reference sequence). The J segment lost 4 bases and the V segment lost 7 bases, leaving 12 bases of the junction unmatched. The CDR3 is 16 residues long. CDR3 loop: CASTLTGGRGYNEQFF. Written as DNA, the CDR3 is TGTGCCAGTACCCTAACGGGAGGGCGAGGGTACAATGAGCAGTTCTTC.

This clonotype appeared a few times. The V gene is TRBV19, the J gene TRBJ2-4; 8 nucleotides line up with TRBD1. The length of the CDR3 is 13 residues. Germline CDR1 is LNHDA and CDR2 is SQIVND (reference sequence). The V segment lost 6 bases and the J segment 10 bases; nucleotides outside the gene matches: 8. CDR3 amino acids: CASRPRDRLIQYF. The DNA for the CDR3 is TGTGCCAGTAGGCCGCGGGACAGGTTAATTCAGTACTTC.

To note about this clonotype: One junction end disagrees with the germline gene, perhaps due to a read error. The V and J genes are TRBV7-7 and TRBJ2-3, with D unresolved. The CDR3 runs 13 residues. Germline loops: CDR1 SSHAT, CDR2 FNYEAQ (reference sequence). The CDR3 spells CASSNSHADTQYF. The CDR3 DNA follows: TGTGCTAGCAGCAACTCCCATGCAGATACGCAGTATTTT.

The table lists this clonotype with a few counts. The chain is built from TRBV2 and TRBJ2-7; no clear D. V gave up 6 bases and J gave up 3 bases, with 12 bases separating them. Germline CDR1 and CDR2: SNHLY and FYNNEI. CDR3 size: 13 residues. The CDR3 loop reads CASSVVGIYEQYF. CDR3 DNA sequence: TGTGCCAGCAGCGTCGTTGGCATCTACGAGCAGTACTTC.

This clonotype turned up a few times. The V and J genes are TRBV28 and TRBJ2-1; 7 bases map to TRBD2. The CDR3 sequence is 14 residues long. CDR1 is MDHEN, CDR2 SYDVKM, per germline. V lost 6 bases, J lost 5 bases, and 7 bases stayed unmatched. The CDR3 DNA is TGTGCCAGCAGGAGGGTGGGAGGGGACAATGAGCAGTTCTTC. Its translation is CASRRVGGDNEQFF.

The V gene is TRBV3-1, the J gene TRBJ1-1, with D unclear. Germline CDR1 is LGHDT and CDR2 is YNNKEL (reference sequence). V lost 0 bases, J lost 1 base, and 9 bases lay in between. The CDR3 is 15 amino acids. CDR3: CASSQDSWRNTEAFF. CDR3 bases: TGTGCCAGCAGCCAAGATAGTTGGCGGAACACTGAAGCTTTCTTT. The complete variable domain, with remaining parts taken from reference TRBV3-1 and TRBJ1-1, reads DTAVSQTPKYLVTQMGNDKSIKCEQNLGHDTMYWYKQDSKKFLKIMFSYNNKELIINETVPNRFSPKSPDKAHLNLHINSLELGDSAVYFCASSQDSWRNTEAFFGQGTRLTVV.

By share of the sample, this clonotype is medium-sized (0.01 to 0.1%). This chain uses TRBV5-8 with TRBJ2-1; maybe TRBD2 (6 bases). Looked up from germline, CDR1 is SGHTS and CDR2 is YDEGEE. The germline V and J ends were trimmed by 2 bases and 3 bases, with 12 bases remaining between them. The CDR3 sequence is 15 residues long. CDR3 nucleotides: TGTGCCAGCAGCTTCGCCGGGGGTGACTACAATGAGCAGTTCTTC. This sequence encodes CASSFAGGDYNEQFF.

This clonotype is labeled medium-sized. The J gene is TRBJ2-7, the V gene TRBV9, with 11 nucleotides matching TRBD2. The V segment lost 1 base and the J segment 3 bases; nucleotides outside the gene matches: 6. Germline CDR1 and CDR2: SGDLS and YYNGEE. CDR3 length: 16 residues. The DNA of the CDR3 is TGTGCCAGCAGCGTAACTGGACTAGCGGGTGGCTACGAGCAGTACTTC. This encodes CASSVTGLAGGYEQYF.

A word on this clonotype: One end of the junction fails to match germline, which may point to a read error. The CDR3 DNA reads as TGTTCCAGCAGTGAATCTAGCGGACTCACAGATACGCAGTATTTT. It is translated as CSSSESSGLTDTQYF. The rearrangement uses TRBV6-5 and TRBJ2-3; 7 bases are a match to TRBD2. The CDR3 is 15 amino acids. Germline V CDR1 and CDR2: MNHEY, SVGAGI.

The table lists this clonotype with a few counts. V gene TRBV11-3 combines with J gene TRBJ1-1, with D possibly TRBD1 on 5 matching bases. Trimming cost V 2 bases and J 3 bases, with 13 bases left between them. CDR3 size: 15 residues. Germline loops: CDR1 SGHNT, CDR2 YENEEA. CDR3 region: CASSLSGGGDTEAFF. CDR3 nucleotides: TGTGCCAGCAGCTTAAGCGGGGGGGGGGACACTGAAGCTTTCTTT.

This clonotype is deemed medium-sized. The chain employs TRBV19 and TRBJ2-3; D not certain. CDR3 size: 13 residues. Trimming cost V 3 bases and J 4 bases, with 8 bases left between them. CDR1 LNHDA and CDR2 SQIVND come from the germline V gene (reference sequence). The CDR3 DNA follows: TGTGCCAGTAGTATCGGGCAGGCAGATACGCAGTATTTT. It translates to CASSIGQADTQYF.

This sequence joins TRBV5-8 and TRBJ2-1, with 12 bases aligning to TRBD2. V shed 5 bases, J shed 15 bases, and the junction held 12 bases outside the gene matches. The CDR3 length is 14 residues. The V gene's germline CDR1 is SGHTS and CDR2 YDEGEE. CDR3 DNA: TGTGCCAGCAGTCAACCTCGACTAGCGGGAGATCCGTTCTTC. Its protein is CASSQPRLAGDPFF.

This clonotype has more than one count but fewer than ten. The V call is TRBV19, the J call TRBJ2-7, with 7 bases lining up with TRBD2. Germline CDR1 reads LNHDA; CDR2 reads SQIVND (reference sequence). This CDR3 spans 14 amino acids. V shed 1 base and J 1 base; nucleotides not matched to a gene: 1. The CDR3, as DNA: TGTGCCAGTAGTATAGCGGGGGGTTCCTACGAGCAGTACTTC. Protein: CASSIAGGSYEQYF.

This clonotype turned up a few times. This chain connects TRBV7-3 to TRBJ2-1; TRBD2 aligns across 9 bases. CDR3 length: 15 amino acids. Germline V gene data show CDR1 as SGHTA and CDR2 as FQGTGA. V lost 6 bases to trimming and J lost 3 bases; unmatched junction nucleotides: 6. This CDR3 reads CASRSRSGSYNEQFF. The CDR3 region has the DNA TGTGCCAGCAGATCCCGTAGCGGGAGCTACAATGAGCAGTTCTTC. Based on the CDR3 plus reference TRBV7-3 and TRBJ2-1, the full variable domain is GAGVSQTPSNKVTEKGKYVELRCDPISGHTALYWYRQSLGQGPEFLIYFQGTGAADDSGLPNDRFFAVRPEGSVSTLKIQRTERGDSAVYLCASRSRSGSYNEQFFGPGTRLTVL.

By frequency in the sample, this clonotype is medium-sized. The chain has TRBV19 and TRBJ1-5; 10 nucleotides agree with TRBD1. The ends lost 5 bases at V and 1 base at J; junction bases unmatched: 11. The CDR3 is made up of 18 amino acids. Germline CDR1 LNHDA, CDR2 SQIVND (reference sequence). The CDR3 here is CASSGGTGALMSNQPQHF. In nucleotides, the CDR3 is TGTGCCAGTAGTGGGGGGACAGGGGCCCTGATGAGCAATCAGCCCCAGCATTTT.

This clonotype was seen a few times. The chain joins TRBV11-3 to TRBJ2-5; D perhaps matches TRBD1 (5 bases). Germline CDR1 is SGHNT and CDR2 is YENEEA. V gave up 3 bases and J gave up 1 base, with 9 bases separating them. The CDR3 contains 14 residues. DNA for the CDR3: TGTGCCAGCAGCTTTCTGGGGCCCCAAGAGACCCAGTACTTC. Amino acids: CASSFLGPQETQYF.

This sequence joins TRBV11-3 and TRBJ2-1; 8 bases map to TRBD2. This CDR3 is built from 15 residues. V dropped 6 bases and J dropped 0; count of bases not matched to a gene: 4. Germline CDR1 and CDR2: SGHNT and YENEEA. The DNA for the CDR3 is TGTGCCAGCAGGCCCGGGACTAGCTCCTACAATGAGCAGTTCTTC. Translating it yields CASRPGTSSYNEQFF.

This clonotype was found a few times. This chain joins TRBV6-1 and TRBJ2-2, with 7 positions matching TRBD2. After removal of 7 bases from V and 4 bases from J, the junction contained 6 bases not matched to a gene. CDR3 length equals 14 residues. Germline loops: CDR1 MNHNS, CDR2 SASEGT. CDR3 nucleotide sequence: TGTGCCAGCACCCCTTCGGGGGGCACCGGGGAGCTGTTTTTT. Encoded protein: CASTPSGGTGELFF.

In its sample, this clonotype is medium-sized. The rearrangement links TRBV7-9 to TRBJ2-7; 9 bases line up with TRBD1. V shed 7 bases and J 3 bases; nucleotides not matched to a gene: 10. CDR3 size: 15 residues. Germline assignment: CDR1 SEHNR and CDR2 FQNEAQ (reference sequence). CDR3 bases: TGTGCCAGCAAACCCCCCGGGACAGGGATCTACGAGCAGTACTTC. Amino acids: CASKPPGTGIYEQYF. The full variable domain, with the rest looked up from reference TRBV7-9 and TRBJ2-7, is DTGVSQNPRHKITKRGQNVTFRCDPISEHNRLYWYRQTLGQGPEFLTYFQNEAQLEKSRLLSDRFSAERPKGSFSTLEIQRTEQGDSAMYLCASKPPGTGIYEQYFGPGTRLTVT.

This clonotype is a singleton in its sample. The gene calls are TRBV30 and TRBJ1-1, with D possibly TRBD1 on 5 matching bases. Germline V gene sequence: CDR1 GTSNPN, CDR2 SVGIG (reference sequence). This CDR3 spans 11 amino acids. The ends were cut back, 5 bases at V and 6 bases at J, with 10 bases in the middle. The CDR3 reads CAWGGEPEAFF. The CDR3, as DNA: TGTGCCTGGGGGGGGGAGCCTGAAGCTTTCTTT.

Note on this clonotype: A much larger clonotype is one base distant, so this may be a read error. Without the conserved terminal phenylalanine or tryptophan, this CDR3 likely stems from a read error. The chain employs TRBV6-1 and TRBJ2-7, with TRBD2 as a possible D gene (5 bases). CDR1 and CDR2 (germline): MNHNS, SASEGT. Trimming took 6 bases from V and 5 from J, leaving 17 bases between them. The CDR3 is 14 amino acids. CDR3 region: CASRRNGNQDEQYL. The DNA for the CDR3 is TGTGCCAGCAGACGTAACGGGAATCAGGACGAGCAGTACTTA.

CDR3 bases: TGCGCCAGCAGCTTGGGTCCGGCCAATGAGCAGTTCTTC. Protein sequence: CASSLGPANEQFF. The chain links TRBV5-1 to TRBJ2-1; D remains ambiguous. The CDR3 runs to 13 residues. Trimming took off 0 bases at V and 6 bases at J, with 7 bases between the two ends. Germline CDR1 is SGHRS and CDR2 is YFSETQ.

Note on this clonotype: One end of the junction does not line up with germline, which may come from a read error. This chain uses TRBV18 with TRBJ2-2; 9 bases are shared with TRBD2. The CDR3 totals 15 residues. Germline V gene data show CDR1 as KGHSH and CDR2 as LQKENI. The CDR3 nucleotides are TGTGTCAGCTCACGGGTAGCGGGAGAAACCGGGGAGCTGTTTTTT. This codes for CVSSRVAGETGELFF.

The CDR3 nucleotides are TGTGCCAGCAGCTTAAAGGGGAACACCATATATTTT. Its protein product is CASSLKGNTIYF. The rearrangement links TRBV7-2 to TRBJ1-3; TRBD1 is a possible D gene (5 bases). Deletions cut 2 bases from V and 7 bases from J, with 6 bases between. This CDR3 comprises 12 residues. Germline V gene lookup returns CDR1 SGHTA and CDR2 FQGNSA. Drawing the rest from reference TRBV7-2 and TRBJ1-3, the complete variable domain is GAGVSQSPSNKVTEKGKDVELRCDPISGHTALYWYRQSLGQGLEFLIYFQGNSAPDKSGLPSDRFSAERTGGSVSTLTIQRTQQEDSAVYLCASSLKGNTIYFGEGSWLTVV.